The sample holds a few counts of the clone carrying this T cell receptor beta chain. The data were taken from a study of T cells in Graves' hyperthyroidism and ophthalmopathy. There are 14 residues in the CDR3. The germline V gene has CDR1 SGHTA and CDR2 FQGNSA. V lost 1 base to trimming and J lost 2 bases, with 5 bases between them. TCR beta CDR3 region amplification was performed from RNA transcripts. A first-round RT-PCR of the TCR CDR3 used the HTBI primer set. TCRdb independently ran MiXCR on the multiplex PCR reads; one entry per CDR3 protein. Among hundreds of thousands of distinct CDR3 sequences listed, 15% to 18% were seen once. Lactation, pregnancy, other autoimmune disease or uncontrolled infection excluded patients.

The clonotype was recovered from a woman under 30 with Graves' hyperthyroidism. Sequences were obtained from blood. The V call is TRBV7-2, the J call TRBJ2-2; D call uncertain. DNA of the CDR3: TGTGCCAGCAGCTTAGTCCCAAACACCGGGGAGCTGTTTTTT. Its protein product is CASSLVPNTGELFF. The entire variable domain, with the rest obtained from reference TRBV7-2 and TRBJ2-2, is as follows: GAGVSQSPSNKVTEKGKDVELRCDPISGHTALYWYRQSLGQGLEFLIYFQGNSAPDKSGLPSDRFSAERTGGSVSTLTIQRTQQEDSAVYLCASSLVPNTGELFFGEGSRLTVL.